These T cell receptor beta chains were read from a single sample in a study of blood T cell repertoires in COVID-19. Here immunoSEQ multiplex PCR was the method, and the copy in TCRdb shows in-frame clones only, minus some. The data contain 150,000 to 200,000 clones, 87% of them singletons. Sequenced sample: peripheral blood. The receptors come from a woman in her 70s with COVID-19, enrolled during active disease. The CDR3 runs from the conserved cysteine through the conserved F or W. The D gene is left open where the match is weak. Some rows mark clone size as missing; the rest say once, few, many or name a class of expanded clone.

>TRBV2|-|-|TRBJ1-6
TGTGCCAGCAGGGGGGGGTCCTATAATTCACCCCTCCACTTT
CASRGGSYNSPLHF
>TRBV7-9|-|-|TRBJ1-5
TGTGCCAGCAGCTTAGAGGTTATGGGCGGAGGCCGCAATCAGCCCCAGCATTTT
CASSLEVMGGGRNQPQHF
>TRBV21-1|-|-|TRBJ2-7
TGTGCCAGCAGCGTTGGGAGCGGGAGGATCCCCTACGAGCAGTACTTC
CASSVGSGRIPYEQYF
>TRBV20-1|-|-|TRBJ2-7
TGCAGTGCGGTCTGGGGGGACGAGCAGTACTTC
CSAVWGDEQYF
>TRBV28|-|-|TRBJ2-5
TGTGCCAGCAGTTTAGGTTCTAGTGAGACCCAGTACTTC
CASSLGSSETQYF
>TRBV30|once|TRBD1|TRBJ2-1
TGTGCCTGGACAACAGGGGGCTATAGCAATGAGCAGTTCTTC
CAWTTGGYSNEQFF
>TRBV18|-|-|TRBJ1-4
TGTGCCAGCTCACCAGGACAGCCTTCAACTAATGAAAAACTGTTTTTT
CASSPGQPSTNEKLFF
>TRBV4-2|-|TRBD2|TRBJ2-2
TGTGCCAGCAGCCGAAGACTAGCGGGAGAACCTGGGGAGCTGTTTTTT
CASSRRLAGEPGELFF
>TRBV28|-|TRBD1|TRBJ1-3
TGTGCCAGCAGTTTACTGGGACAGGGGGCAAACACCATATATTTT
CASSLLGQGANTIYF
>TRBV6-5|-|-|TRBJ2-1
TGTGCCAGCAGTCTCAATGAGCAGTTCTTC
CASSLNEQFF
>TRBV7-9|-|-|TRBJ1-4
TGTGCCAGCAGCTTAGCGTTAGGGGTGCACGAAAAACTGTTTTTT
CASSLALGVHEKLFF
>TRBV30|-|TRBD1|TRBJ1-1
TGTGCCTGGAGACAGGGACAGGGGCTGGTGAACACTGAAGCTTTCTTT
CAWRQGQGLVNTEAFF
>TRBV29-1|-|-|TRBJ1-1
TGCAGCGTTGAGCGGGGGCGGGTTGAAGCTTTCTTT
CSVERGRVEAFF
>TRBV9|-|TRBD2|TRBJ2-1
TGTGCCAGCAGCGTAGGACTAGCGGACTACAATGAGCAGTTCTTC
CASSVGLADYNEQFF
>TRBV24-1|-|-|TRBJ1-5
TGTGCCACCAGTGATTTTAGGGGATCTCAGCCCCAGCATTTT
CATSDFRGSQPQHF
>TRBV5-1|-|-|TRBJ1-1
TGCGCCAGCACCCCTGGACACACGAACACTGAAGCTTTCTTT
CASTPGHTNTEAFF
>TRBV6-2/TRBV6-3|-|-|TRBJ1-1
TGTGCCAGCAGTTACGAGGTCAGAGGCACTGAAGCTTTCTTT
CASSYEVRGTEAFF
>TRBV5-8|-|-|TRBJ1-4
TGTGCCAGCAGGCGCCGGAGGGCCCGATCGGATGAAAAACTGTTTTTT
CASRRRRARSDEKLFF
>TRBV5-6|-|TRBD2|TRBJ2-1
TGTGCCAGCAGCTTGGTGGGCCCTTTTCGGCTAGCGGGAGGCAATGAGCAGTTCTTC
CASSLVGPFRLAGGNEQFF
>TRBV6-5|-|TRBD1|TRBJ1-2
TGTGCCAGCAGCAGGGGGCGAGATAACTATGGCTACACCTTC
CASSRGRDNYGYTF
>TRBV7-9|once|-|TRBJ2-1
TGTGCCAGCAGCTTAGTGCGTGTAGCGGAGCAGTTCTTC
CASSLVRVAEQFF
>TRBV6-5|-|TRBD2|TRBJ2-7
TGTGCCAGCAGTTACTCGGCTAGCGGGGCCTACGAGCAGTACTTC
CASSYSASGAYEQYF
>TRBV7-9|-|-|TRBJ1-3
TGTGCCAGCAGCCGGACAGTCTCTGGAAACACCATATATTTT
CASSRTVSGNTIYF
>TRBV27|-|TRBD1|TRBJ2-5
TGTGCCAGCAGAGCAAGAGGGGGCGGGTTGGAGACCCAGTACTTC
CASRARGGGLETQYF
>TRBV10-3|-|-|TRBJ2-5
TGTGCCATCAGTGAGTCGGCAGGGAATGGGGAGACCCAGTACTTC
CAISESAGNGETQYF
>TRBV6-1|-|-|TRBJ2-4
TGTGCCAGCAGTGAAGTAAGAGAAACGATAGCCAAAAACATTCAGTACTTC
CASSEVRETIAKNIQYF
>TRBV27|-|TRBD1|TRBJ2-5
TGTGCCAGCAGTCGGACAGGGTTCGAGACCCAGTACTTC
CASSRTGFETQYF
>TRBV19|-|-|TRBJ1-2
TGTGCCAGTAGTATACGGCGACAGCATGGCTACACCTTC
CASSIRRQHGYTF
>TRBV19|-|TRBD1|TRBJ1-1
TGTGCCAGTAGTGCTGACAGGGAGGCTGAAGCTTTCTTT
CASSADREAEAFF
>TRBV4-1|-|-|TRBJ2-7
TGCGCCAGCAGCCACTTCGTCCAGGGTTACGGTTACGAGCAGTACTTC
CASSHFVQGYGYEQYF
>TRBV6-5|once|TRBD1|TRBJ1-3
TGTGCCAGCAGCAGACTGACAGGGGCTGGAAACACCATATATTTT
CASSRLTGAGNTIYF
>TRBV5-1|-|-|TRBJ2-7
TGCGCCAGCAGCTTGGATAGGGGGGGCCGATTTCCCTACGAGCAGTACTTC
CASSLDRGGRFPYEQYF
>TRBV19|-|-|TRBJ1-1
TGTGCCAGCCAGAAGGACGGACTTTTAAACACTGAAGCTTTCTTT
CASQKDGLLNTEAFF
>TRBV6-5|-|TRBD1|TRBJ2-2
TGTGCCAGCAGGAGGGGGCTAACCGGGGAGCTGTTTTTT
CASRRGLTGELFF
>TRBV29-1|-|TRBD1|TRBJ2-3
TGCAGCGCCGGAAGGACAGGAGATACGCAGTATTTT
CSAGRTGDTQYF
>TRBV5-4|-|-|TRBJ2-7
TGTGCCAGCAGCTTGGTCGGCGGCCCCTACGAGCAGTACTTC
CASSLVGGPYEQYF
>TRBV30|-|-|TRBJ2-7
TGTGCCTGGCAAAGATTCGTTGGGGGCGGCCTTGGGGAGCAGTACTTC
CAWQRFVGGGLGEQYF
>TRBV6-6|-|TRBD1|TRBJ1-6
TGTGCCAGCAGTTACTCCCGGGACAGTAATTCACCCCTCCACTTT
CASSYSRDSNSPLHF
>TRBV15|once|-|TRBJ2-6
TGTGCCACCAGCAGAACTACGGGACTGAACTCTGGGGCCAACGTCCTGACTTTC
CATSRTTGLNSGANVLTF
>TRBV5-1|once|-|TRBJ1-4
TGCGCCAGCAGCTTGGAATCCAGGGGAGACGAAAAACTGTTTTTT
CASSLESRGDEKLFF
>TRBV6-5|-|TRBD1|TRBJ1-2
TGTGCCAGCAGACAAGACAGGGGCGGTGGCTACACCTTC
CASRQDRGGGYTF
>TRBV7-9|-|-|TRBJ1-1
TGTGCCAGCAGCCTCGGGTCGGCGAACACTGAAGCTTTCTTT
CASSLGSANTEAFF
>TRBV11-3|-|TRBD1|TRBJ2-1
TGTGCCAGCAGCCAACAGGGGGCTTACAATGAGCAGTTCTTC
CASSQQGAYNEQFF
>TRBV19|-|TRBD2|TRBJ2-1
TGTGCCAGTACATCTAGCGGGAGGAGCTCCTACAATGAGCAGTTCTTC
CASTSSGRSSYNEQFF
>TRBV5-6|few|TRBD1|TRBJ2-7
TGTGCCAGCAGCTGGGGACAGATCTCCTACGAGCAGTACTTC
CASSWGQISYEQYF
>TRBV7-8|once|TRBD2|TRBJ2-3
TGTGCCAGCAGCTTAGCGCTTAGAAGCGGGAGTAGCACAGATACGCAGTATTTT
CASSLALRSGSSTDTQYF
>TRBV28|-|TRBD1|TRBJ1-1
TGTGCCAGCAGTTCCCCCGGGACAGCGGACACTGAAGCTTTCTTT
CASSSPGTADTEAFF
>TRBV15|-|TRBD1|TRBJ1-4
TGTGCCACCAGCAGAACGACAGGGGCGGGTGAAAAACTGTTTTTT
CATSRTTGAGEKLFF
>TRBV5-1|-|-|TRBJ2-1
TGCGCCAGCCGCTCCCTAGCTACGCCTTACAATGAGCAGTTCTTC
CASRSLATPYNEQFF
>TRBV19|-|-|TRBJ1-2
TGTGCCAGTACCACCGGCGGGCATAACTATGGCTACACCTTC
CASTTGGHNYGYTF
>TRBV4-1|once|TRBD1|TRBJ1-2
TGCGCCAGCAGCCCCAGACAGGGTGGTGGCTACACCTTC
CASSPRQGGGYTF
>TRBV28|-|-|TRBJ2-7
TGTGCCAGCAAAACCAGGGGGGCGCTCGACTTC
CASKTRGALDF
>TRBV15|-|TRBD1|TRBJ1-2
TGTGCCACCAGTGTCCGGGACAGGCCCTATGGCTACACCTTC
CATSVRDRPYGYTF
>TRBV18|-|-|TRBJ1-2
TGTGCCAGCTCACCAGAGGGCGCCGATGGCTACACCTTC
CASSPEGADGYTF
>TRBV5-6|-|TRBD2|TRBJ2-7
TGTGCCAGCAGCTTGGGACTAGCGGGAGTATACGAGCAGTACTTC
CASSLGLAGVYEQYF
>TRBV4-3|-|-|TRBJ2-3
TGCGCCAGCAGTATGTCTTTAGGCACAGATACGCAGTATTTT
CASSMSLGTDTQYF
>TRBV29-1|-|TRBD1|TRBJ1-2
TGCAGCGTCGCACAGGACAGGGGAAACGGCTACACCTTC
CSVAQDRGNGYTF
>TRBV6-2/TRBV6-3|-|-|TRBJ1-5
TGTGCCAGCAGTTACTCGGGGCGGTTCAATCAGCCCCAGCATTTT
CASSYSGRFNQPQHF
>TRBV7-2|-|-|TRBJ2-7
TGTGCCAGCAGCGTTACCTACGAGCAGTACTTC
CASSVTYEQYF